This T cell receptor (beta chain) was captured by sequencing in a study of T and B cells in COVID-19 patients. Study-level results: Early severe-case samples and blood from mildly ill patients during symptoms were in short supply. No sequencing was yet done of CD4+, regulatory or CD8+ subsets, or of SARS-CoV-2-responsive or tetramer+ sorted cells.

V lost 1 base and J lost 2, with 11 bases in between. CDR3 length: 15 amino acids. CDR1 and CDR2 from the germline V gene are LNHDA and SQIVND (reference sequence). TRB rearrangements were amplified by multiplex PCR with BIOMED2 TRB-A/B primers. One entry per CDR3 protein results from TCRdb running MiXCR on the multiplex PCR reads. The sample holds nearly 15,000 distinct CDR3 sequences, roughly 29% seen once. This clonotype was seen a handful of times. The antigen remains unidentified. Each TRB amplification used about 250-550 ng of genomic DNA from blood. This receptor was taken from a human donor who had recovered from COVID-19. The sequencing input was blood. V and J are TRBV19 and TRBJ1-1; the D is unclear. The CDR3 coding sequence is TGTGCCAGTAGTATAGCCCCTCCGGGTAACACTGAAGCTTTCTTT. Translation: CASSIAPPGNTEAFF. Drawing the rest from reference TRBV19 and TRBJ1-1, the complete variable domain is DGGITQSPKYLFRKEGQNVTLSCEQNLNHDAMYWYRQDPGQGLRLIYYSQIVNDFQKGDIAEGYSVSREKKESFPLTVTSAQKNPTAFYLCASSIAPPGNTEAFFGQGTRLTVV.